The 5 T cell receptor beta chains presented below share a single source sample, sequenced in a study of vaccination effects on CD4 cells after COVID-19. Peptide-pool stimulation followed by sequencing identified expanded antigen-specific CD4+ clonotypes in the ViraFEST assay. Culture proceeded for approximately 10 days, and CD4+ T cells were then isolated. No vaccinee had earlier SARS-CoV-2 infection, and nucleocapsid antibodies were negative. No antigen is known for these receptors. Data came from immunoSEQ multiplex PCR; TCRdb stores just in-frame clones and leaves some out. The sample includes 65,000 to 90,000 clones, roughly 79% seen only once; the top ten take under 3%. The sample here was CD4+ T cells from PBMCs cultured with HCoV-NL63 spike peptides, taken before COVID-19 vaccination. The receptors derive from a human donor who received a COVID-19 vaccine.

The chain recombines TRBV6-5 with TRBJ1-3; no definite D call. This CDR3 has 15 residues. Germline lookup yields CDR1 MNHEY and CDR2 SVGAGI. V lost 6 bases and J 0 bases, leaving 12 bases between the germline ends. The CDR3 reads CASRQTPSSGNTIYF. CDR3 nucleotide sequence: TGTGCCAGCAGACAGACTCCGAGCTCTGGAAACACCATATATTTT.

The chain has TRBV6-5 and TRBJ1-1; D is unclear. The germline V gene has CDR1 MNHEY and CDR2 SVGAGI. V gave up 1 base and J gave up 1 base, with 4 bases separating them. The CDR3 runs 13 residues. The CDR3 region is CASSYWGNTEAFF. CDR3 sequence (DNA): TGTGCCAGCAGTTACTGGGGGAACACTGAAGCTTTCTTT.

The table lists this clone with a count of one. The chain joins TRBV5-1 to TRBJ1-1; D gene ambiguous. Germline-derived CDR1 and CDR2 are SGHRS and YFSETQ. Trimming pared 5 bases from V and 0 bases from J, leaving 11 bases between. The CDR3 extends over 14 amino acids. The CDR3 here is CASSRERMNTEAFF. CDR3 bases: TGCGCCAGCAGTCGAGAGAGGATGAACACTGAAGCTTTCTTT.

The chain employs TRBV6-5 and TRBJ1-5; 8 nucleotides align to TRBD1. The CDR3 loop spans 13 amino acids. Germline CDR1 is MNHEY and CDR2 is SVGAGI. J gave up 7 bases and V 7 bases, and 6 bases lay outside the gene matches. CDR3 sequence: CASTTGGVQPQHF. In DNA form, the CDR3 reads TGTGCCAGCACCACAGGGGGGGTCCAGCCCCAGCATTTT.

The rearrangement uses TRBV6-6 and TRBJ1-6; no reliable D call. Germline V gene lookup returns CDR1 MNHNY and CDR2 SVGAGI (reference sequence). Trimming left V 7 bases short and J 6 bases short, with 7 bases between. This CDR3 has 12 residues. The CDR3 loop reads CASNLSNSPLHF. DNA of the CDR3: TGTGCCAGCAACCTCTCTAATTCACCCCTCCACTTT.